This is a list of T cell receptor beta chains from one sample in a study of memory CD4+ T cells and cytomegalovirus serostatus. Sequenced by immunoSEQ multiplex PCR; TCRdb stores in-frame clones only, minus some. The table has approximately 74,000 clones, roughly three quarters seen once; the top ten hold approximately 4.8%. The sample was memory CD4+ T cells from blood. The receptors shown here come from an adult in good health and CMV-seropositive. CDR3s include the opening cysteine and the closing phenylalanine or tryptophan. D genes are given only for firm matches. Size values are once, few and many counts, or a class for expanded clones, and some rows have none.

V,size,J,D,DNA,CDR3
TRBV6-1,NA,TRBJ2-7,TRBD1,TGTGCCAGCAACCAAGACAGGGGAAAGTCTGGCGAGCAGTACTTC,CASNQDRGKSGEQYF
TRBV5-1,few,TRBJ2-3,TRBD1,TGCGCCAGCAGCTTGGCTCAGGGGGCAGATACGCAGTATTTT,CASSLAQGADTQYF
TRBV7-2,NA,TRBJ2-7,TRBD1,TGTGCCAGCAGCGCCCGGGGACAGGGTCTATACGAGCAGTACTTC,CASSARGQGLYEQYF
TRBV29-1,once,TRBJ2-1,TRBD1,TGCAGCGTCAATCCCGGGACAGGGGTTAGCAATGAGCAGTTCTTC,CSVNPGTGVSNEQFF
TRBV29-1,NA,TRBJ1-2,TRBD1,TGCAGCGTTGAAGATTGGACAGGGGGCTATGGCTACACCTTC,CSVEDWTGGYGYTF
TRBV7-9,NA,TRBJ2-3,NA,TGTGCCAGCAGCTTAGTTATAGGCACAGATACGCAGTATTTT,CASSLVIGTDTQYF
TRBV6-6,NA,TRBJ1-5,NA,TGTGCCAGCAGTTACGGGGGTAGGGTTGGTCAGCCCCAGCATTTT,CASSYGGRVGQPQHF
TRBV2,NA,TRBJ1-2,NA,TGTGCCAGCAGTGATTTTAGTAGGGGGAGGTTAAATGGCTACACCTTC,CASSDFSRGRLNGYTF
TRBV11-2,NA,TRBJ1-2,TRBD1,TGTGCCAGCAGCTTAAACCGCGGGACAGGCTATGGCTACACCTTC,CASSLNRGTGYGYTF
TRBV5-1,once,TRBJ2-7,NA,TGCGCCAGCAGCCCGGGGGACATCTACGAGCAGTACTTC,CASSPGDIYEQYF
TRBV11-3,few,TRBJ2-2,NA,TGTGCCAGCAGCTCAAACACCGGGGAGCTGTTTTTT,CASSSNTGELFF
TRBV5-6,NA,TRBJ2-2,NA,TGTGCCAGCAGCCAACTGGACAGAGACACCGGGGAGCTGTTTTTT,CASSQLDRDTGELFF
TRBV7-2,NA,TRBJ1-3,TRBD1,TGTGCCAGCAGCGGGTGGACAGGGGGCTCTGGAAACACCATATATTTT,CASSGWTGGSGNTIYF
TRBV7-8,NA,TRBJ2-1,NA,TGTGCCAGCAGCAAAAGGCCCGCCCCAGGGCAGTTCTTC,CASSKRPAPGQFF
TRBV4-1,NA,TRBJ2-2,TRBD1,TGCGCCAGCAGCCATCCCGGGACAGGGAAGACCGGGGAGCTGTTTTTT,CASSHPGTGKTGELFF
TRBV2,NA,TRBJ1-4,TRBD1,TGTGCCAGCAGACTTACAGGGGGGCGGAATGAAAAACTGTTTTTT,CASRLTGGRNEKLFF
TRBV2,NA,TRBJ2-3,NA,TGTGCCAGCAGTCTACAGGGAAGGGGAGATACGCAGTATTTT,CASSLQGRGDTQYF
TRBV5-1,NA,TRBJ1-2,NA,TGCGCCAGCAGCTTTACCATACCGACAGGAGCTGACTATGGCTACACCTTC,CASSFTIPTGADYGYTF
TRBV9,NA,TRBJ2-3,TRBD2,TGTGCCAGCAGCGTAGGAACCGGGGGGAGCACAGATACGCAGTATTTT,CASSVGTGGSTDTQYF
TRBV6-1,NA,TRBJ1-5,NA,TGTGCCAGCAGTCGGGGTTATGACAATCAGCCCCAGCATTTT,CASSRGYDNQPQHF